These T cell receptor beta chains were read from a single sample in a study of human T cells and chemical hapten exposure. TCRdb re-derived calls from the RACE reads in MiXCR, one entry per CDR3 protein. The sample includes roughly 38,000 distinct CDR3 sequences, 9% to 9.5% of them seen just once. The sequenced sample was whole blood, obtained in connection with sensitization to the hapten diphenylcyclopropenone (DPC). These receptors were collected from a man aged 50-59 years with alopecia areata. Some clones in this sample may be carry-over from other donors' samples. Each CDR3 is given with its conserved first and last residue.

V gene	CDR3 protein
TRBV18	CASSSAGTSGMNEQFF
TRBV7-2	CASSLADGDTQYF
TRBV7-7	CASSPRGVAGVNNEQFF
TRBV30	CAWSLQGIEAFF
TRBV7-2	CASSLHANTEAFF
TRBV6-2/TRBV6-3	CASFGTSGNTGELFF
TRBV6-2/TRBV6-3	CASSYRGVSNQPQHF
TRBV24-1	CATSRGSQETQYF
TRBV20-1	CSARGSGSRTGELFF
TRBV6-1	CASSLLAGGTGELFF
TRBV19	CASSGQLSGANVLTF
TRBV6-4	CASSDTGGAGANVLTF
TRBV29-1	CSVRDYVSYEQYF
TRBV7-2	CASSFSSGSTYEQFF
TRBV6-6	CASSSGQTFNYGYTF
TRBV28	CASRASGNTDTQYF
TRBV5-5	CASSFPGTTNNEQFF
TRBV10-3	CAISESELYQETQYF
TRBV10-3	CAISGKGDTEAFF
TRBV2	CASSERGSSYEQYF
TRBV19	CASSHKGGSGANVLTF
TRBV6-5	CASSYLEQFF
TRBV28	CASSGTGALNTEAFF
TRBV3-1	CASSQRGTGNTIYF
TRBV5-1	CASSPPGDPNNEQFF
TRBV27	CASSFRDTEKLFF
TRBV5-4	CASRGREYYNEQFF
TRBV6-2/TRBV6-3	CASSTGRLLSNQPQHF
TRBV7-9	CASEPPGRGRQETQYF
TRBV24-1	CATSDSRGPTYEQYF
TRBV2	CASKRDEVAYNEQFF
TRBV12-3/TRBV12-4	CASRWADQPQHF
TRBV12-5	CASGLQGNTEAFF
TRBV10-2	CASRGQGSSYEQYF
TRBV11-2	CASSKRTAYQETQYF
TRBV7-9	CASSLQGAKETQYF
TRBV4-1	CASSQDMGYIPGEQYF
TRBV10-2	CASSDREAKEQYF
TRBV7-2	CASSLTGINSPLHF
TRBV28	CASSSLIPLAASTDTQYF
TRBV3-1	CASSPGAGNTIYF
TRBV10-3	CAISEWGQGASGYTF
TRBV6-5	CASSYSPISGNNEQFF
TRBV28	CASSYDSNQPQHF
TRBV11-3	CASSFGRGSNEQFF
TRBV7-9	CASSRSGLDEQYF